One and the same sample provided the 17 T cell receptor beta chains below, sequenced in a study of response to subunit inactivated influenza vaccine. From the RT-PCR reads, TCRdb called clonotypes with MiXCR, one entry per CDR3 protein. Among roughly 700,000 distinct CDR3 sequences listed, roughly 14% were seen once. The specimen was PBMCs from blood, collected around two weeks before vaccination. The receptors derive from a man in his fifties or sixties who received an inactivated influenza vaccine.

In this sample, this clonotype turned up a few times. The chain recombines TRBV5-5 with TRBJ1-5, with TRBD1 as a possible D gene (6 bases). CDR1 is SGHKS and CDR2 is YYEKEE in the germline V gene (reference sequence). The germline V and J ends were trimmed by 0 bases and 6 bases, with 10 bases remaining between them. The length of the CDR3 is 14 residues. This chain's CDR3 is CASSLAQGTQPQHF. CDR3 bases: TGTGCCAGCAGCTTGGCTCAGGGGACTCAGCCCCAGCATTTT.

V gene TRBV10-3 combines with J gene TRBJ2-2; 10 bases are a match to TRBD2. Germline CDR1 is ENHRY and CDR2 is SYGVKD. V lost 0 bases and J lost 7; bases outside the gene matches: 5. The CDR3 covers 16 residues. Here the CDR3 DNA reads TGTGCCATCAGTGAGTCCAGCGGGGGGGCCTTCGGGGAGCTGTTTTTT. Translation gives CAISESSGGAFGELFF.

This clonotype was counted ten times or more. The J gene is TRBJ2-7, the V gene TRBV5-1, with D perhaps matching TRBD2 (5 bases). The CDR3 contains 12 residues. V gave up 5 bases and J gave up 3 bases, with 9 bases separating them. Looked up from germline, CDR1 is SGHRS and CDR2 is YFSETQ. DNA of the CDR3: TGCGCCAGCAGAGACCGGGACTACGAGCAGTACTTC. Its translation is CASRDRDYEQYF.

This clonotype was detected a few times. The rearrangement links TRBV4-3 to TRBJ1-2; D not certain. Germline V gene sequence: CDR1 LGHNA, CDR2 YSLEER. Trimming cost V 1 base and J 2 bases, with 11 bases left between them. The CDR3 covers 15 residues. The CDR3 sequence is CASSQVPQTNYGYTF. CDR3 nucleotides: TGCGCCAGCAGCCAAGTCCCACAGACAAACTATGGCTACACCTTC.

This clonotype was seen ten or more times. J is TRBJ2-1 and V is TRBV2; 10 positions agree with TRBD1. The V segment lost 4 bases and the J segment 7 bases; nucleotides outside the gene matches: 7. The V gene's germline CDR1 is SNHLY and CDR2 FYNNEI. There are 15 residues in the CDR3. In nucleotides, the CDR3 is TGTGCCAGCAGTGTGGACAGGGGGTCGTGGAATGAGCAGTTCTTC. Its protein is CASSVDRGSWNEQFF.

The rearrangement uses TRBV7-7 and TRBJ2-1, with 7 positions matching TRBD2. Germline assignment: CDR1 SSHAT and CDR2 FNYEAQ (reference sequence). CDR3 length: 16 amino acids. Trimming took 2 bases from V and 4 from J; bases not matched to a gene: 8. CDR3 DNA: TGTGCCAGCAGCTTAACTGCGGGAGCTGGGTACAATGAGCAGTTCTTC. It is translated as CASSLTAGAGYNEQFF.

This clonotype appeared many times. This chain connects TRBV6-5 to TRBJ2-1; the D is unclear. Germline V gene sequence: CDR1 MNHEY, CDR2 SVGAGI. There are 13 residues in the CDR3. Trimming cost V 2 bases and J 7 bases, with 9 bases left between them. The CDR3 sequence is CASSYRAGNEQFF. CDR3 coding DNA: TGTGCCAGCAGTTACCGGGCTGGGAATGAGCAGTTCTTC.

The chain employs TRBV5-1 and TRBJ2-6; 7 bases match TRBD1. The length of the CDR3 is 16 residues. Germline V lookup: CDR1 SGHRS, CDR2 YFSETQ. The V segment lost 2 bases and the J segment 4 bases; nucleotides outside the gene matches: 6. CDR3 region: CASSFETGPGANVLTF. The DNA of the CDR3 is TGCGCCAGCAGCTTTGAGACAGGGCCCGGGGCCAACGTCCTGACTTTC.

The chain recombines TRBV6-5 with TRBJ1-1, with TRBD1 as a possible D gene (5 bases). The CDR3 is 13 amino acids. Germline CDR1 MNHEY, CDR2 SVGAGI. The V end lost 4 bases, the J end lost 4 bases, and 10 bases lay between the germline ends. The CDR3 nucleotides are TGTGCCAGCAGTTCCGCAGGGATCACTGAAGCTTTCTTT. As protein: CASSSAGITEAFF.

Of note for this clonotype: Possible read error: a much larger clone is one base away. The chain uses TRBV2 and TRBJ2-7; D is undetermined. Trimming pared 5 bases from V and 3 bases from J, leaving 2 bases between. Germline V gene data show CDR1 as SNHLY and CDR2 as FYNNEI. The CDR3 spans 10 residues. The CDR3 bases are TGTGCCAGCAGTTACTACGAGCAGTACTTC. This translates into CASSYYEQYF.

This clonotype was detected a few times. The chain links TRBV3-1 to TRBJ2-1; D remains ambiguous. Trimming took 1 base from V and 7 from J, leaving 11 bases between them. The CDR3 has 14 amino acids. Germline CDR1 reads LGHDT; CDR2 reads YNNKEL (reference sequence). The CDR3 protein is CASSQVSLSNEQFF. CDR3 sequence (DNA): TGTGCCAGCAGCCAAGTTTCATTAAGTAATGAGCAGTTCTTC.

V gene TRBV12-3 or TRBV12-4 combines with J gene TRBJ2-2, with D unclear. The CDR3 contains 13 residues. V was trimmed by 2 bases and J by 5 bases, leaving 6 bases between them. CDR3 residues: CASSLLRTGELFF. The DNA of the CDR3 is TGTGCCAGCAGTTTACTCAGGACCGGGGAGCTGTTTTTT.

This rearrangement joins TRBV20-1 to TRBJ2-1; no definite D call. Germline V CDR1 and CDR2: DFQATT, SNEGSKA (reference sequence). The CDR3 extends over 14 amino acids. Deletions cut 0 bases from V and 10 bases from J, with 16 bases between. The DNA for the CDR3 is TGCAGTGCTAGAGATACTGTTCGAGTCCGGGAGCAGTTCTTC. Encoded protein: CSARDTVRVREQFF.

This clonotype was seen more than once but under ten times. The chain links TRBV28 to TRBJ2-3; 15 nucleotides agree with TRBD2. The CDR3 runs to 16 residues. Germline CDR1 and CDR2: MDHEN and SYDVKM. V lost 5 bases and J lost 5; bases outside the gene matches: 5. The CDR3 loop reads CASSPPGLAGGDTQYF. The CDR3 nucleotides read TGTGCCAGCAGTCCTCCGGGACTAGCGGGAGGAGATACGCAGTATTTT.

The chain carries TRBV5-1 and TRBJ2-1; 9 positions match TRBD2. Germline assignment: CDR1 SGHRS and CDR2 YFSETQ. Trimming cost V 4 bases and J 8 bases; bases outside gene matches: 4. The CDR3 runs 13 residues. The DNA for the CDR3 is TGCGCCAGCAGCGGGACTAGCTTGCATGAGCAGTTCTTC. Translated: CASSGTSLHEQFF.

The chain recombines TRBV6-2 or TRBV6-3 with TRBJ1-5; D is unresolved. Germline V lookup: CDR1 MNHEY, CDR2 SVGEGT. The V end was cut by 6 bases, the J end by 0 bases, with 12 bases between. The CDR3 spans 15 residues. In nucleotides, the CDR3 is TGTGCCAGCAGACCACCGGGAGTTAGCAATCAGCCCCAGCATTTT. It specifies CASRPPGVSNQPQHF.

In this sample, this clonotype turned up a few times. This chain joins TRBV11-1 and TRBJ1-5; D might be TRBD1 (5 bases). Germline V gene sequence: CDR1 SGHAT, CDR2 FQDESV (reference sequence). Trimming left V 1 base short and J 5 bases short, with 21 bases between. The CDR3 spans 18 residues. For the CDR3, the DNA is TGTGCCAGCAGCTTAGTCGATTTGTGGGGGTCGTCGGATCAGCCCCAGCATTTT. Translation gives CASSLVDLWGSSDQPQHF.